The rows below give T cell receptor beta chains drawn from one sample of a study of cytomegalovirus exposure and HLA in healthy donors. The assay was immunoSEQ multiplex PCR, and TCRdb's table has in-frame clones only and misses some. The sample gives 170,000 or so clones, around four fifths of which show up once; 1% is in the top ten. The sample was PBMCs. All receptors come from a woman aged 45 to 65 in good health and CMV-seropositive. Both conserved end residues are part of each CDR3. A D gene is named only where the DNA matches it firmly. Expanded clones are given a class, and other clones once, few, many or no size at all.

.	TRBJ1-3	TRBV9	.	CASIPCPGFSGNTIYF	TGTGCCAGCATTCCTTGCCCAGGGTTCAGTGGAAACACCATATATTTT
.	TRBJ2-7	TRBV5-1	TRBD2	CASSFQGGYEQYF	TGCGCCAGCAGTTTCCAGGGAGGGTACGAGCAGTACTTC
.	TRBJ2-6	TRBV10-2	.	CASRGTGANVLTF	TGCGCCAGCCGGGGAACTGGGGCCAACGTCCTGACTTTC
.	TRBJ2-7	TRBV28	TRBD2	CASSLGGSWYEQYF	TGTGCCAGCAGTTTAGGCGGGAGTTGGTACGAGCAGTACTTC
.	TRBJ2-7	TRBV6-5	.	CASSRDPDYEQYF	TGTGCCAGCAGTCGGGATCCGGACTACGAGCAGTACTTC
.	TRBJ2-2	TRBV5-8	.	CAGSLRYFTGELFF	TGTGCCGGCAGCTTGCGATACTTCACCGGGGAGCTGTTTTTT
few	TRBJ1-1	TRBV7-8	.	CASSLGINTEAFF	TGTGCCAGCAGCTTAGGTATAAACACTGAAGCTTTCTTT
.	TRBJ2-5	TRBV5-1	TRBD2	CASSSGLAGGQETQYF	TGCGCCAGCAGCTCAGGACTAGCGGGGGGTCAAGAGACCCAGTACTTC
.	TRBJ1-1	TRBV29-1	.	CSVAGLGEAFF	TGCAGCGTTGCCGGGTTGGGTGAAGCTTTCTTT
.	TRBJ2-1	TRBV7-7	TRBD2	CASSSRHRAAGGMNEQFF	TGTGCTAGCAGCTCCAGGCACAGGGCGGCGGGGGGGATGAATGAGCAGTTCTTC
.	TRBJ1-1	TRBV7-9	TRBD1	CASSPGTVYTEAFF	TGTGCCAGCAGCCCTGGGACAGTATACACTGAAGCTTTCTTT
.	TRBJ2-7	TRBV13	.	CASSRDGSSYEQYF	TGTGCCAGCAGCAGGGACGGGAGCTCCTACGAGCAGTACTTC
.	TRBJ2-1	TRBV5-6	TRBD2	CASSGLLAGGPVSYNEQFF	TGTGCCAGCAGCGGATTACTAGCGGGGGGGCCTGTTTCCTACAATGAGCAGTTCTTC
.	TRBJ2-3	TRBV10-3	TRBD2	CAISRTSGSADTQYF	TGTGCCATCAGTCGGACTAGCGGGAGCGCGGATACGCAGTATTTT
.	TRBJ2-7	TRBV29-1	TRBD2	CSVPRGAGPYEQYF	TGCAGCGTTCCGCGGGGGGCAGGGCCCTACGAGCAGTACTTC
once	TRBJ1-2	TRBV7-8	.	CASSGVRKDGYTF	TGTGCCAGCAGCGGCGTGAGGAAAGATGGCTACACCTTC
.	TRBJ1-3	TRBV7-2	.	CASSPGQFSGNTIYF	TGTGCCAGCAGCCCCGGACAGTTCTCTGGAAACACCATATATTTT
.	TRBJ2-3	TRBV7-2	.	CATIQTSTDTQYF	TGTGCCACCATACAGACCTCCACAGATACGCAGTATTTT
medium-sized	TRBJ1-1	TRBV6-6	.	CAASQVTEAFF	TGTGCCGCGTCACAGGTAACTGAAGCTTTCTTT